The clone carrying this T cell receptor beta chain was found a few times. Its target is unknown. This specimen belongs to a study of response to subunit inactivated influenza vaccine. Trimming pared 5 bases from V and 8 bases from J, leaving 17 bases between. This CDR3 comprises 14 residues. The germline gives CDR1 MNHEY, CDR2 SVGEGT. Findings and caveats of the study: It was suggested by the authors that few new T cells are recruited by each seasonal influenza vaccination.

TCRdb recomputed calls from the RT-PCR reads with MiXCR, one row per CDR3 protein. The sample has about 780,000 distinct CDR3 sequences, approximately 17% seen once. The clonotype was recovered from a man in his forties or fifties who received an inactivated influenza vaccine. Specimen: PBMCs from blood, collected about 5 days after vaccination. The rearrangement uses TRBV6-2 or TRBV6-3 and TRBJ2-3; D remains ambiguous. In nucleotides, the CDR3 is TGTGCCAGCAGTCGATACACCCTCCGTGTTACGCAGTATTTT. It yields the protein CASSRYTLRVTQYF.